This T cell receptor beta chain derives from a study of T cells in Graves' hyperthyroidism and ophthalmopathy. Study background: Peripheral blood was taken when the disease was first diagnosed, before any treatment began. Study findings and constraints: Most thyroid clonotypes with frequency above 0.001 were detected in blood.

TCR beta CDR3 sequences were amplified from RNA transcripts. When the TCR CDR3 underwent first-round RT-PCR, the HTBI primer set was used. TCRdb used MiXCR to reprocess the multiplex PCR reads, holding one entry per CDR3 protein. The sample lists more than 550,000 distinct CDR3 sequences; 17% were seen once. Concerning this clonotype: As yet, its antigen is unknown.

This CDR3 region has 14 residues. CDR1 is MNHNS, CDR2 SASEGT, per germline. J gave up 3 bases and V 6 bases, and 7 bases lay outside the gene matches. The chain joins TRBV6-1 to TRBJ2-5, with 7 bases lining up with TRBD1. The clonotype originates from a man between 45 and 60 years old with Graves' hyperthyroidism. Sequencing was performed on blood. For the CDR3, the DNA is TGTGCCAGCAGCGAGACAGGGCGGAAAGAGACCCAGTACTTC. Protein sequence: CASSETGRKETQYF.